These T cell receptor beta chains were read from a single sample in a study of T cells after yellow fever vaccination. TCRdb reprocessed the 5' RACE reads with MiXCR, giving one entry per CDR3 protein. The repertoire holds about 370,000 distinct CDR3 sequences, with approximately 10% as singletons. Sequencing used PBMCs, obtained on the day of the first yellow fever vaccination. The receptors were sampled from a man aged 18 to 29 who received the YFV17D yellow fever vaccine. Both conserved end residues are part of each CDR3. A D gene is named only where the DNA matches it firmly. Only part of the rows carry a size: once, few, many, or a class if the clone is expanded.

CDR3aa	CDR3nt	v_gene	j_gene	abundance	d_gene
CSAGRGNTEAFF	TGCAGTGCAGGACGGGGGAACACTGAAGCTTTCTTT	TRBV20-1	TRBJ1-1	few	-
CASSKGGPYNEQFF	TGTGCCAGCAGTAAGGGGGGCCCCTACAATGAGCAGTTCTTC	TRBV5-6	TRBJ2-1	many	-
CASSLDRIYGYTF	TGTGCCAGCAGCTTGGACAGAATCTATGGCTACACCTTC	TRBV5-4	TRBJ1-2	few	-
CASSLVGAGGAETQYF	TGTGCCAGCAGCTTAGTGGGGGCAGGGGGCGCGGAGACCCAGTACTTC	TRBV7-2	TRBJ2-5	-	TRBD1
CASSSGTLGGDTRYF	TGTGCCAGCAGCTCCGGGACCCTGGGCGGAGATACGCGGTATTTT	TRBV12-3/TRBV12-4	TRBJ2-3	-	-
CASSLGFQGGNTGELFF	TGTGCCAGCAGCTTGGGTTTCCAGGGCGGAAACACCGGGGAGCTGTTTTTT	TRBV5-4	TRBJ2-2	-	-
CASSSYGPASGGIYEQYF	TGTGCCAGCAGCTCCTACGGCCCCGCTAGCGGGGGGATCTACGAGCAGTACTTC	TRBV11-2	TRBJ2-7	-	TRBD2
CASNWGTGGELFF	TGTGCCAGCAATTGGGGGACAGGCGGGGAGCTGTTTTTT	TRBV12-3/TRBV12-4	TRBJ2-2	few	TRBD1
CASSEPGATNEKLFF	TGTGCCAGCAGTGAGCCGGGGGCAACTAATGAAAAACTGTTTTTT	TRBV25-1	TRBJ1-4	few	-
CAISESTSGVYEQYF	TGTGCCATCAGTGAGTCGACTAGCGGGGTCTACGAGCAGTACTTC	TRBV10-3	TRBJ2-7	-	TRBD2
CSAMDRGYEKLFF	TGCAGTGCTATGGACAGGGGATACGAAAAACTGTTTTTT	TRBV20-1	TRBJ1-4	few	TRBD1
CASSLPIWQGKNTEAFF	TGTGCCAGCAGCTTACCGATATGGCAGGGAAAGAACACTGAAGCTTTCTTT	TRBV7-9	TRBJ1-1	-	-
CASDGGGGYTF	TGTGCCAGCGATGGGGGAGGAGGCTACACCTTC	TRBV6-5	TRBJ1-2	-	-
CSVVGTNYNEQFF	TGCAGCGTGGTAGGGACAAACTACAATGAGCAGTTCTTC	TRBV29-1	TRBJ2-1	-	-
CASSVVKAGTAEAFF	TGTGCCAGCAGTGTTGTCAAGGCAGGGACGGCTGAAGCTTTCTTT	TRBV2	TRBJ1-1	-	-
CASRDRERGEAFF	TGTGCCAGCAGAGATAGGGAGCGGGGTGAAGCTTTCTTT	TRBV7-9	TRBJ1-1	-	-
CASSQDRASGGAHEQFF	TGCGCCAGCAGCCAAGATAGAGCTAGCGGGGGGGCCCATGAGCAGTTCTTC	TRBV4-1	TRBJ2-1	-	TRBD2
CASSQEWRPYEQYF	TGCGCCAGCAGCCAAGAATGGCGGCCCTACGAGCAGTACTTC	TRBV4-1	TRBJ2-7	few	-
CASSLEGGFGNQPQHF	TGCGCCAGCAGCTTGGAAGGGGGCTTTGGCAATCAGCCCCAGCATTTT	TRBV5-1	TRBJ1-5	few	TRBD1
CASSPGGPADTQYF	TGTGCCAGCAGCCCGGGGGGTCCGGCAGATACGCAGTATTTT	TRBV7-2	TRBJ2-3	-	TRBD2
CASQDRQVGNEKLFF	TGCGCCAGCCAAGATCGGCAGGTGGGGAATGAAAAACTGTTTTTT	TRBV4-3	TRBJ1-4	-	-
CASGGFVDTQYF	TGTGCTAGCGGGGGTTTTGTAGATACGCAGTATTTT	TRBV10-3	TRBJ2-3	-	TRBD2
CASTIGNTIYF	TGTGCCAGCACCATAGGGAACACCATATATTTT	TRBV3-1	TRBJ1-3	-	-
CASSDFRGSSYNEQFF	TGTGCCAGCAGCGATTTCAGGGGGAGCTCCTACAATGAGCAGTTCTTC	TRBV5-8	TRBJ2-1	few	TRBD1
CASSLASVFTDTQYF	TGTGCCAGCAGCTTAGCTTCGGTGTTCACAGATACGCAGTATTTT	TRBV7-2	TRBJ2-3	few	-
CATQTGESGYGYTF	TGCGCCACCCAAACAGGGGAGAGCGGCTATGGCTACACCTTC	TRBV5-1	TRBJ1-2	few	TRBD1
CASSYVDRGTEAFF	TGTGCCAGCAGTTACGTGGACAGGGGAACTGAAGCTTTCTTT	TRBV6-5	TRBJ1-1	few	TRBD1
CASSLGGLAEQYF	TGTGCCAGCAGCTTAGGGGGGCTAGCCGAGCAGTACTTC	TRBV7-9	TRBJ2-7	few	-
CASSIGLGTGGYNEQFF	TGTGCCAGTAGTATAGGATTGGGGACAGGAGGGTACAATGAGCAGTTCTTC	TRBV19	TRBJ2-1	few	TRBD1
CASLSLTGISNQPQHF	TGTGCCAGCTTATCTTTAACGGGGATCAGCAATCAGCCCCAGCATTTT	TRBV6-1	TRBJ1-5	few	-
CASRGQAGGTNTGELFF	TGTGCCAGCAGGGGGCAAGCGGGGGGTACGAACACCGGGGAGCTGTTTTTT	TRBV12-3/TRBV12-4	TRBJ2-2	-	TRBD2
CASSLRTSGAYEQFF	TGTGCCAGCAGCCTCCGTACTAGCGGGGCCTATGAGCAGTTCTTC	TRBV5-6	TRBJ2-1	-	TRBD2
CASSPGWDRGQETQYF	TGTGCCAGCAGCCCAGGATGGGACAGGGGCCAAGAGACCCAGTACTTC	TRBV11-2	TRBJ2-5	-	TRBD1
CASSQESRDSGANVLTF	TGCGCCAGCAGCCAAGAGTCCAGGGACTCTGGGGCCAACGTCCTGACTTTC	TRBV4-3	TRBJ2-6	-	-
CASRDGAQTDTQYF	TGTGCCAGCAGGGATGGGGCTCAAACAGATACGCAGTATTTT	TRBV11-2	TRBJ2-3	-	-
CSARQTGAASGPLHF	TGCAGTGCTAGACAGACAGGGGCCGCGTCGGGTCCCCTCCACTTT	TRBV20-1	TRBJ1-6	few	TRBD1
CASSYSRGGWGQPQHF	TGTGCCAGCAGTTACTCCCGCGGCGGATGGGGTCAGCCCCAGCATTTT	TRBV6-2/TRBV6-3	TRBJ1-5	-	-
CASRTGTYNEQFF	TGTGCCAGTCGGACAGGTACCTACAATGAGCAGTTCTTC	TRBV6-6	TRBJ2-1	few	TRBD1
CSARQTPQETQYF	TGCAGCGCGAGACAGACCCCCCAAGAGACCCAGTACTTC	TRBV29-1	TRBJ2-5	-	-
CATSDIGGQLSNQPQHF	TGTGCCACCAGTGATATTGGGGGACAGCTTAGCAATCAGCCCCAGCATTTT	TRBV24-1	TRBJ1-5	-	TRBD1
CASSKTGPSYEQYF	TGCGCCAGCAGCAAAACAGGGCCCTCCTACGAGCAGTACTTC	TRBV5-1	TRBJ2-7	-	-
CASSHDGPANYGYTF	TGCGCCAGCAGCCATGACGGTCCGGCTAACTATGGCTACACCTTC	TRBV4-3	TRBJ1-2	-	-
CASSYFRQGMGELFF	TGTGCCAGCAGTTACTTCCGACAGGGAATGGGGGAGCTGTTTTTT	TRBV6-5	TRBJ2-2	few	TRBD1
CASSLGPGGSFQETQYF	TGCGCCAGCAGCTTGGGGCCCGGGGGCTCTTTCCAAGAGACCCAGTACTTC	TRBV5-1	TRBJ2-5	few	-
CASSKTWRSSYNEQFF	TGTGCCAGCAGTAAAACGTGGAGGAGCTCCTACAATGAGCAGTTCTTC	TRBV7-8	TRBJ2-1	-	-
CASKMIGLFGEQFF	TGTGCGAGCAAAATGATCGGACTGTTTGGTGAGCAGTTCTTC	TRBV28	TRBJ2-1	few	-
CASSLQLDRYYMNTEAFF	TGTGCCAGCAGCCTTCAGCTTGACAGATATTACATGAACACTGAAGCTTTCTTT	TRBV11-1	TRBJ1-1	-	-
CASSQSTGIQETQYF	TGCGCCAGCAGTCAATCGACCGGAATCCAAGAGACCCAGTACTTC	TRBV23-1	TRBJ2-5	few	-
CASSLFGYTF	TGTGCCAGCAGCTTGTTTGGCTACACCTTC	TRBV7-6	TRBJ1-2	few	-
CSASPRLNTEAYF	TGCAGTGCTAGCCCCAGACTCAACACTGAAGCTTACTTT	TRBV20-1	TRBJ1-1	many	-
CASSLRSNQPQHF	TGTGCCAGCAGTCTGAGAAGCAATCAGCCCCAGCATTTT	TRBV12-3/TRBV12-4	TRBJ1-5	-	-
CASSLSGQVTEAFF	TGCGCCAGCAGCTTGTCGGGACAGGTCACTGAAGCTTTCTTT	TRBV5-1	TRBJ1-1	-	TRBD1
CASSLALAGTSSTDTQYF	TGTGCCAGCAGTTTAGCACTAGCGGGGACATCTAGCACAGATACGCAGTATTTT	TRBV12-3/TRBV12-4	TRBJ2-3	-	TRBD2
CASSPAAGGYEQYF	TGTGCCAGCAGCCCCGCGGCGGGGGGCTACGAGCAGTACTTC	TRBV7-2	TRBJ2-7	-	TRBD2
CASSFRHGWETQYF	TGTGCCAGCAGTTTCCGTCATGGTTGGGAGACCCAGTACTTC	TRBV27	TRBJ2-5	few	-
CASSFTGNGVNEKLFF	TGCGCCAGCAGCTTCACGGGGAACGGAGTTAATGAAAAACTGTTTTTT	TRBV5-1	TRBJ1-4	-	-